The present T cell receptor (beta chain) was sequenced within a study of shared clonotypes between healthy human individuals. In the naive CD8 group, cells lacked CD45RO and were positively selected for CCR7, so terminally differentiated effector memory CD45RA+ cells were left out. Recent acute infections and vaccinations were absent in the healthy HIV-negative adult donors. Deep-level assay runs were performed. Replicate PCRs run on sorted subsets employed 200 ng DNA, tens of thousands of T cell genomes. Measured with immunoSEQ multiplex PCR; TCRdb has only the in-frame clones, and not every one. The sample contains 2 million or so clones, over 85% of which appear only once. Trimming left V 7 bases short and J 7 bases short, with 10 bases between. The CDR3 length is 11 residues. Looked up from germline, CDR1 is MNHNS and CDR2 is SASEGT.

The chain joins TRBV6-1 to TRBJ1-2; a weak D match, TRBD1 (5 bases). Sequencing input: naive CD8+ T cells sorted from blood. The origin of this receptor is a young man in good health. CDR3 in amino acids: CASIRVAGYTF. As DNA, the CDR3 is TGTGCCAGCATCAGGGTGGCTGGCTACACCTTC.